The source of this T cell receptor beta chain is a study of blood T cells in healthy people across ages. The CDR3 length is 12 residues. Germline V gene data show CDR1 as SGHAT and CDR2 as FQNNGV. V lost 5 bases, J lost 8 bases, and 12 bases lay in between. This clonotype was observed a few times. Its antigen is undetermined. Study results and caveats: PBMCs were not sorted, which prevented a conclusive comparison of naive versus antigen-experienced cells.

It was with a sample-barcoded 5' primer and a J-beta primer mix that a second PCR of about 6 to 12 cycles was run. TCRdb reanalysed the 5' RACE reads using MiXCR and keeps one entry per CDR3 protein. The sample has about 1.6 million distinct CDR3 sequences, roughly 32% seen once. This TCR was sampled from a woman in her thirties in good health. Sequenced material: blood. The chain joins TRBV11-2 to TRBJ1-2; D gene unclear. CDR3 residues: CASSIAGAGYTF. In DNA, the CDR3 is TGTGCCAGCAGCATAGCAGGCGCGGGCTACACCTTC.